Presented here are 23 T cell receptor beta chains from one specimen sequenced in a study of blood T cell repertoires in COVID-19. TCRdb keeps only in-frame clones here, not all; method: immunoSEQ multiplex PCR. This sample has about 230,000 clones, with roughly 80% found just once. Sequenced input: peripheral blood. Receptor source: a woman aged 80 or older with acute or convalescent COVID-19.

The genes are TRBV4-1 and TRBJ2-3; 11 positions match TRBD2. The V gene's germline CDR1 is MGHRA and CDR2 YSYEKL. With V trimmed by 1 base and J by 5 bases, 5 bases remained unmatched. The CDR3 is made up of 16 amino acids. CDR3 in amino acids: CASSQGGSGRVDTQYF. The CDR3 DNA reads TGCGCCAGCAGCCAAGGGGGTAGCGGGAGGGTAGATACGCAGTATTTT.

The gene calls are TRBV3-1 (or the pseudogene TRBV3-2) and TRBJ1-1; a possible D gene is TRBD1 (5 bases). The CDR3 loop spans 14 amino acids. V gave up 11 bases and J gave up 1 base, with 17 bases separating them. The germline CDR1 and CDR2 sequences are LGHDT and YNNKEL (reference sequence). The CDR3 DNA reads as TGTGCCGTCAGTTCTCAGGGTTCGAACACTGAAGCTTTCTTT. It codes for CAVSSQGSNTEAFF.

The V call is TRBV5-4, the J call TRBJ2-7; D might be TRBD1 (6 bases). This CDR3 spans 15 amino acids. Looked up from germline, CDR1 is SGHNT and CDR2 is YYREEE (reference sequence). V lost 4 bases to trimming and J lost 2 bases, with 16 bases between them. This chain's CDR3 is CASSKAGTFPYEQYF. For the CDR3, the DNA is TGTGCCAGCAGCAAAGCCGGGACATTTCCCTACGAGCAGTACTTC.

J is TRBJ1-2 and V is TRBV6-5; D is ambiguous. Germline V lookup: CDR1 MNHEY, CDR2 SVGAGI. This CDR3 contains 12 residues. Trimming removed 5 bases from V and 8 bases from J, with 12 bases in between. The CDR3 DNA follows: TGTGCCAGCAGTCAAACAATCGGGGGCTACACCTTC. Protein: CASSQTIGGYTF.

CDR3 nucleotides: TGCAGCGTGGGGTTGACAGAGAGTAATGAAAAACTGTTTTTT. Translated, it gives CSVGLTESNEKLFF. The chain carries TRBV29-1 and TRBJ1-4; maybe TRBD1 (5 bases). Trimming took 6 bases from V and 4 from J, leaving 15 bases between them. Germline V gene data show CDR1 as SQVTM and CDR2 as ANQGSEA. The CDR3 spans 14 residues.

The chain employs TRBV18 and TRBJ1-4, with D possibly being TRBD1 (6 bases). V was cut by 1 base and J by 7 bases, with 13 bases left in between. This CDR3 is 15 amino acids long. In germline, CDR1 is KGHSH, CDR2 LQKENI. The CDR3 here is CASSPRGGGLEKLFF. As DNA, the CDR3 is TGTGCCAGCTCACCACGAGGGGGAGGGCTTGAAAAACTGTTTTTT.

This rearrangement joins TRBV5-1 to TRBJ1-4, with 9 bases that match TRBD1. Germline CDR1 SGHRS, CDR2 YFSETQ. The CDR3 length is 15 residues. Losses at the gene ends were 3 bases for V and 8 bases for J; bases not matched to a gene: 8. The CDR3 sequence is CASSSTGGGREKLFF. CDR3 DNA: TGCGCCAGCAGCTCTACAGGGGGCGGTCGCGAAAAACTGTTTTTT.

This chain joins TRBV5-4 and TRBJ1-1; TRBD1 matches 9 bases. The CDR3 extends over 15 amino acids. CDR1 and CDR2 (germline): SGHNT, YYREEE (reference sequence). The trim removed 0 bases at V and 1 base at J, leaving 1 base unmatched. The CDR3 region is CASSLGGQGNTEAFF. The DNA of the CDR3 is TGTGCCAGCAGCTTGGGGGGACAGGGGAACACTGAAGCTTTCTTT.

This clone came up a few times. V gene TRBV5-4 combines with J gene TRBJ1-3; D unclear. Trimming took off 0 bases at V and 1 base at J, with 8 bases between the two ends. The CDR3 loop spans 15 amino acids. Germline CDR1 is SGHNT and CDR2 is YYREEE (reference sequence). For the CDR3, the DNA is TGTGCCAGCAGCTTGGGTTCGGGTTCTGGAAACACCATATATTTT. Residues: CASSLGSGSGNTIYF.

The genes are TRBV16 and TRBJ1-2, with 7 nucleotides matching TRBD1. Germline assignment: CDR1 KGHSY and CDR2 FQNENV. V was pared by 4 bases and J by 8 bases, with 10 bases of the junction left unmatched. The CDR3 is made up of 14 amino acids. The CDR3 bases are TGTGCCAGCAGCCTGCACAGGGGATCCAGGGGCTACACCTTC. Protein: CASSLHRGSRGYTF.

This chain links TRBV7-8 with TRBJ1-3; 12 bases map to TRBD1. The V and J ends lost 5 bases and 4 bases, in that order; junction bases with no gene match: 6. This CDR3 spans 16 amino acids. CDR1 is SGHVS and CDR2 is FQNEAQ in the germline V gene. CDR3 in amino acids: CASSARDRGLGNTIYF. CDR3 nucleotide sequence: TGTGCCAGCAGCGCCCGGGACAGGGGGCTAGGAAACACCATATATTTT.

The rearrangement joins TRBV7-2 to TRBJ2-3; TRBD1 matches 7 bases. The germline V gene has CDR1 SGHTA and CDR2 FQGNSA. V gave up 0 bases and J gave up 4 bases; unmatched junction bases: 19. The CDR3 has 20 amino acids. The CDR3 spells CASSLAAVRSSTGSPDTQYF. The CDR3 coding sequence is TGTGCCAGCAGCTTAGCTGCCGTAAGGTCTTCGACAGGGAGCCCAGATACGCAGTATTTT.

V is TRBV5-1 and J is TRBJ1-5; 8 bases fit TRBD1. The CDR3 covers 15 residues. Germline V gene lookup returns CDR1 SGHRS and CDR2 YFSETQ. The V gene end was trimmed by 3 bases and the J gene end by 1 base; junction bases not matched to a gene: 3. The CDR3 DNA reads as TGCGCCAGCAGCTCCACAGGGGGAAGCAATCAGCCCCAGCATTTT. Protein product: CASSSTGGSNQPQHF.

This rearrangement joins TRBV12-3 or TRBV12-4 to TRBJ1-3; no clear D gene. Trimming stripped 10 bases from V and 1 base from J, with 8 bases between. The CDR3 length is 12 residues. In DNA form, the CDR3 reads TGTGCCACCGGGGAATCTGGAAACACCATATATTTT. This encodes CATGESGNTIYF.

The chain recombines TRBV7-9 with TRBJ2-5, with TRBD2 identical over 8 bases. V lost 3 bases, J lost 4 bases, and 4 bases stayed unmatched. The germline V gene encodes CDR1 SEHNR and CDR2 FQNEAQ (reference sequence). The CDR3 is 14 amino acids. Here the CDR3 reads CASSFGGARETQYF. DNA for the CDR3: TGTGCCAGCAGCTTCGGGGGGGCCAGAGAGACCCAGTACTTC.

The chain has TRBV3-1 (or the pseudogene TRBV3-2) and TRBJ1-5; 12 bases are a match to TRBD1. The CDR3 loop spans 15 amino acids. Germline V gene sequence: CDR1 LGHDT, CDR2 YNNKEL (reference sequence). With 3 bases clipped from V and 6 bases from J, the junction kept 3 bases outside the gene matches. The CDR3 sequence: CASSQGQGAGQPQHF. The CDR3 coding sequence is TGTGCCAGCAGCCAGGGACAGGGGGCAGGTCAGCCCCAGCATTTT.

This rearrangement joins TRBV10-3 to TRBJ1-2, with 11 positions matching TRBD1. From germline, CDR1 is ENHRY and CDR2 SYGVKD. The CDR3 totals 14 residues. Trimming took 7 bases from V and 3 from J; bases not matched to a gene: 4. Here the CDR3 reads CAITRTGGDYGYTF. Here the CDR3 DNA reads TGTGCCATCACTAGGACAGGGGGCGACTATGGCTACACCTTC.

The chain employs TRBV18 and TRBJ2-2; D uncertain. V lost 4 bases to trimming and J lost 2 bases, with 8 bases between them. Germline assignment: CDR1 KGHSH and CDR2 LQKENI. CDR3 size: 14 residues. CDR3 loop: CASSLNTNTGELFF. The CDR3 DNA reads TGTGCCAGCTCACTGAATACTAACACCGGGGAGCTGTTTTTT.

The rearrangement uses TRBV20-1 and TRBJ1-4, with D perhaps TRBD1 (6 bases). Trimming took 8 bases from V and 5 from J, leaving 9 bases between them. Looked up from germline, CDR1 is DFQATT and CDR2 is SNEGSKA (reference sequence). The CDR3 totals 11 residues. The CDR3 here is CSTDRNEKLFF. In nucleotides, the CDR3 is TGCAGTACCGACAGGAATGAAAAACTGTTTTTT.

This clone is categorized as medium-sized. J is TRBJ1-1 and V is TRBV10-3; D remains ambiguous. The V end lost 0 bases, the J end lost 3 bases, and 8 bases lay between the germline ends. The germline gives CDR1 ENHRY, CDR2 SYGVKD. The CDR3 is made up of 14 amino acids. The CDR3 DNA sequence: TGTGCCATCAGTGAGTCGGAACAGTACACTGAAGCTTTCTTT. Residues: CAISESEQYTEAFF.

The J gene is TRBJ2-1, the V gene TRBV7-9, with D tentatively TRBD1 (8 bases). The germline V gene encodes CDR1 SEHNR and CDR2 FQNEAQ (reference sequence). The CDR3 contains 18 residues. V lost 5 bases, J lost 5 bases, and 25 bases lay in between. CDR3 DNA sequence: TGTGCCAGCAGCGACAGAAGAACAGGGGGGGCCCTAAACAATGAGCAGTTCTTC. It encodes CASSDRRTGGALNNEQFF.

This chain connects TRBV9 to TRBJ2-3; TRBD2 might be the D (6 bases). Germline values: CDR1 SGDLS, CDR2 YYNGEE. The CDR3 loop spans 13 amino acids. V lost 6 bases and J 0 bases, leaving 8 bases between the germline ends. CDR3 sequence reads: CASKSGSTDTQYF. CDR3 DNA sequence: TGTGCCAGCAAAAGCGGGAGCACAGATACGCAGTATTTT.

The chain recombines TRBV19 with TRBJ2-7, with D possibly TRBD1 on 7 matching bases. V lost 2 bases to trimming and J lost 0 bases, with 11 bases between them. The CDR3 sequence is 15 residues long. CDR1 and CDR2 from the germline V gene are LNHDA and SQIVND (reference sequence). The CDR3 sequence is CASSIRRGPSYEQYF. In nucleotides, the CDR3 is TGTGCCAGTAGTATACGGAGGGGGCCCTCCTACGAGCAGTACTTC.